The text below deals with one TCR beta chain. These data belong to a study of shared T cell receptors in the human thymus. The assay was immunoSEQ multiplex PCR, and TCRdb's table has in-frame clones only and misses some. The table shows hundreds of thousands of clones, with 70% to 90% occurring only once. Germline V gives CDR1 MDHEN, CDR2 SYDVKM. The ends were cut back, 4 bases at V and 2 bases at J, with 18 bases in the middle. The CDR3 loop spans 18 amino acids. Another study also made use of these data, one on human thymus T cells.

The sequencing sample was made of thymocytes. The chain uses TRBV28 and TRBJ2-6, with a weak D call TRBD1 (6 bases). The TCR was taken from a boy younger than two with a congenital heart defect. This chain's CDR3 is CASSYPTGKKAGANVLTF. CDR3 DNA: TGTGCCAGCAGTTATCCCACAGGGAAGAAGGCTGGGGCCAACGTCCTGACTTTC.